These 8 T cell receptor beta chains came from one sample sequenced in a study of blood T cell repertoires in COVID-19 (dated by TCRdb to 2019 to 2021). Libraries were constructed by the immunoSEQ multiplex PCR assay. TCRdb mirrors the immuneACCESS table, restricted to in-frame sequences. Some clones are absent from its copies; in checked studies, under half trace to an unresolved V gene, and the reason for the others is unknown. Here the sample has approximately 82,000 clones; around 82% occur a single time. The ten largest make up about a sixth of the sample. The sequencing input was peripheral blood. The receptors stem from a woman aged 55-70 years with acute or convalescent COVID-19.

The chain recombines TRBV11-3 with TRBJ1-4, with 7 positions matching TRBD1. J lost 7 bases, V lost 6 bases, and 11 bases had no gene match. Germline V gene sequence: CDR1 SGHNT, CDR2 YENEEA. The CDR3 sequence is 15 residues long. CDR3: CASSSGTASPEKLFF. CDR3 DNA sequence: TGTGCCAGCAGTTCGGGGACAGCATCACCTGAAAAACTGTTTTTT.

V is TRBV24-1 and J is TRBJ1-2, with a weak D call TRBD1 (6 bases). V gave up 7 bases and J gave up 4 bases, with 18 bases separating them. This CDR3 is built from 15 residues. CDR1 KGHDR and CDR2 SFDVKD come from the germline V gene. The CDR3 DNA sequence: TGTGCCACCAGCTCTACAGGGATTGGTCCCTATGGCTACACCTTC. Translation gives CATSSTGIGPYGYTF.

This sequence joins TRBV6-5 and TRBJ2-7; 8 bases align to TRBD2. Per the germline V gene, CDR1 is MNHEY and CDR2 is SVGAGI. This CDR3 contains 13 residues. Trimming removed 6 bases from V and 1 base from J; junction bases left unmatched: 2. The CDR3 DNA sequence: TGTGCCAGCAGGGCTAGCGGGTCCTACGAGCAGTACTTC. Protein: CASRASGSYEQYF.

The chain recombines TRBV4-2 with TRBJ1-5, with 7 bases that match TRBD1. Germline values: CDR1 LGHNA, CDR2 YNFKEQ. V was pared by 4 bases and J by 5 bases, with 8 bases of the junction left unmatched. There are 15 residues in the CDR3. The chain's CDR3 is CASSPAEGADQPQHF. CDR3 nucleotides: TGTGCCAGCAGCCCTGCAGAGGGGGCTGATCAGCCCCAGCATTTT.

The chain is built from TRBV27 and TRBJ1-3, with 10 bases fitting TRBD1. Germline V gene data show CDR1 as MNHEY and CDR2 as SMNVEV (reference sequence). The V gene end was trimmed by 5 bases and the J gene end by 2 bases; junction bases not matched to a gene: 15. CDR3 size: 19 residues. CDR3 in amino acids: CASSQTSDRGYKAGNTIYF. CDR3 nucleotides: TGTGCCAGCAGTCAAACTTCGGACAGGGGGTATAAGGCTGGAAACACCATATATTTT.

This chain's CDR3 is CASWRADYEQYF. The CDR3 bases are TGTGCCAGTTGGCGGGCGGATTACGAGCAGTACTTC. J is TRBJ2-7 and V is TRBV21-1; the table calls TRBD2, which could not be checked here. TRBV21-1 is described as a pseudogene. This CDR3 spans 12 amino acids.

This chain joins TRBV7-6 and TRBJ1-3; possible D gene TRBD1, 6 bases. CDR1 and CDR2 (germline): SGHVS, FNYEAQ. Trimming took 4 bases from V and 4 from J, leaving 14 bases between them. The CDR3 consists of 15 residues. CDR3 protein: CASSSQGTKGNTIYF. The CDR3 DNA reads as TGTGCCAGCAGCTCACAGGGAACGAAAGGAAACACCATATATTTT.

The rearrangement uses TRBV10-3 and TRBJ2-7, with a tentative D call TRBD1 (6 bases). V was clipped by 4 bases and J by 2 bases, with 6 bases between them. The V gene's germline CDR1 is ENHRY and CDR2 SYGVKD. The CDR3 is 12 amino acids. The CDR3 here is CAISGTAYEQYF. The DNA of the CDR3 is TGTGCCATCAGTGGGACAGCCTACGAGCAGTACTTC.